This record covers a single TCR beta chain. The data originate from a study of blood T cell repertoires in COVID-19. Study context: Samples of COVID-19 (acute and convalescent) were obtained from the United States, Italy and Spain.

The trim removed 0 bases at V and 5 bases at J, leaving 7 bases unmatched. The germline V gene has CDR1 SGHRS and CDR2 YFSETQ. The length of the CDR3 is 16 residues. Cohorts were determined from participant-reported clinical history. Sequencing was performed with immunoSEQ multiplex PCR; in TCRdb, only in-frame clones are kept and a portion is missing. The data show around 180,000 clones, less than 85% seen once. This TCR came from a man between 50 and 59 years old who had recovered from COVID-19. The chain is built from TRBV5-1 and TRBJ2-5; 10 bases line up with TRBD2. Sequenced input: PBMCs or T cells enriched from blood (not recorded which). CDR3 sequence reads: CASSLERGGQGETQYF. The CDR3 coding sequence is TGCGCCAGCAGCTTGGAGCGGGGGGGCCAAGGGGAGACCCAGTACTTC. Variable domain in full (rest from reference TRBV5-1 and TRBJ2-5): KAGVTQTPRYLIKTRGQQVTLSCSPISGHRSVSWYQQTPGQGLQFLFEYFSETQRNKGNFPGRFSGRQFSNSRSEMNVSTLELGDSALYLCASSLERGGQGETQYFGPGTRLLVL.